A single sample is the source of the 31 T cell receptor beta chains below, sequenced in a study of shared clonotypes between healthy human individuals. CD45RO-negative cells were positively selected for CCR7, leaving out terminally differentiated effector memory CD45RA+ cells. Generated by immunoSEQ multiplex PCR, the TCRdb table keeps only in-frame clones and is missing some. Found here are roughly 650,000 clones, approximately 96% of them singletons; the top ten hold about 0.12%. Sequences were obtained from naive CD8+ T cells sorted from blood. Every receptor here comes from a woman younger than 45 in good health.

This clone was counted a single time. The chain employs TRBV27 and TRBJ2-3, with D tentatively TRBD2 (7 bases). Germline-derived CDR1 and CDR2 are MNHEY and SMNVEV (reference sequence). The CDR3 spans 13 residues. Trimming removed 2 bases from V and 5 bases from J, with 8 bases in between. The CDR3 protein is CASSLRGGDTQYF. The CDR3 coding sequence is TGTGCCAGCAGTTTAAGGGGGGGAGATACGCAGTATTTT.

V and J are TRBV27 and TRBJ2-1; 9 positions agree with TRBD2. The J segment lost 5 bases and the V segment lost 5 bases, leaving 4 bases of the junction unmatched. The CDR3 contains 14 residues. Per germline, CDR1 MNHEY and CDR2 SMNVEV (reference sequence). DNA for the CDR3: TGTGCCAGCAGTCCTAGCGGGAATAACAATGAGCAGTTCTTC. It codes for CASSPSGNNNEQFF.

The chain combines TRBV6-6 with TRBJ2-7; 8 bases match TRBD2. Per germline, CDR1 MNHNY and CDR2 SVGAGI (reference sequence). The V and J ends lost 5 bases and 3 bases, in that order; junction bases with no gene match: 9. The CDR3 has 15 amino acids. The CDR3 sequence is CASSTPVAGGYEQYF. In DNA form, the CDR3 reads TGTGCCAGCAGTACCCCGGTGGCGGGAGGCTACGAGCAGTACTTC.

This sequence joins TRBV11-2 and TRBJ2-5; 10 bases map to TRBD2. The CDR3 spans 15 residues. With 4 bases clipped from V and 1 base from J, the junction kept 3 bases outside the gene matches. CDR1 and CDR2 from the germline V gene are SGHAT and FQNNGV. CDR3 in DNA: TGTGCCAGCAGCTCCGGACTAGCGGCCCAAGAGACCCAGTACTTC. The encoded protein is CASSSGLAAQETQYF.

Details on this clone: This CDR3 is also generated by other DNA sequences in the sample. This chain connects TRBV9 to TRBJ2-1; 7 bases are a match to TRBD1. The CDR3 runs 12 residues. Per the germline V gene, CDR1 is SGDLS and CDR2 is YYNGEE. After removal of 5 bases from V and 6 bases from J, the junction contained 2 bases not matched to a gene. DNA of the CDR3: TGTGCCAGCAGTGGGGACAGCAATGAGCAGTTCTTC. This sequence encodes CASSGDSNEQFF. Looking up the rest from reference TRBV9 and TRBJ2-1 gives the full variable domain: DSGVTQTPKHLITATGQRVTLRCSPRSGDLSVYWYQQSLDQGLQFLIQYYNGEERAKGNILERFSAQQFPDLHSELNLSSLELGDSALYFCASSGDSNEQFFGPGTRLTVL.

The rearrangement uses TRBV7-9 and TRBJ2-3; D gene uncertain. This CDR3 region has 12 residues. Germline CDR1 and CDR2: SEHNR and FQNEAQ (reference sequence). Deletions cut 0 bases from V and 6 bases from J, with 4 bases between. CDR3 sequence reads: CASSLADDTQYF. Here the CDR3 DNA reads TGTGCCAGCAGCTTAGCGGACGATACGCAGTATTTT.

The chain uses TRBV29-1 and TRBJ1-4; D uncertain. The V end was cut by 5 bases, the J end by 7 bases, with 14 bases between. CDR3 length: 13 amino acids. The germline CDR1 and CDR2 sequences are SQVTM and ANQGSEA. The CDR3 DNA follows: TGCAGCGTTTATGGAGGGTGGAGTGAAAAACTGTTTTTT. Protein product: CSVYGGWSEKLFF.

V and J are TRBV2 and TRBJ2-1, with D possibly matching TRBD1 (6 bases). Per the germline V gene, CDR1 is SNHLY and CDR2 is FYNNEI. The CDR3 spans 15 residues. The V gene lost 6 bases and the J gene lost 7 bases, with 19 bases spanning the gap. The CDR3 DNA is TGTGCCAGCAGGTTCGACGGGGACATCCGAAATGAGCAGTTCTTC. It codes for CASRFDGDIRNEQFF.

The chain couples TRBV9 to TRBJ2-7, with 8 bases matching TRBD1. Losses at the gene ends were 3 bases for V and 3 bases for J; bases not matched to a gene: 8. The CDR3 has 15 residues. The germline gives CDR1 SGDLS, CDR2 YYNGEE. CDR3 coding DNA: TGTGCCAGCAGCGCAGGACAGGGCTATCTCTACGAGCAGTACTTC. Amino acids: CASSAGQGYLYEQYF.

The chain recombines TRBV11-2 with TRBJ2-7; D not resolved. Trimming pared 1 base from V and 5 bases from J, leaving 15 bases between. The CDR3 covers 15 residues. The germline V gene encodes CDR1 SGHAT and CDR2 FQNNGV. This CDR3 reads CASSLATSPVHEQYF. As DNA, the CDR3 is TGTGCCAGCAGCTTAGCCACCTCTCCGGTCCACGAGCAGTACTTC. Full variable domain (missing parts from reference TRBV11-2 and TRBJ2-7): EAGVAQSPRYKIIEKRQSVAFWCNPISGHATLYWYQQILGQGPKLLIQFQNNGVVDDSQLPKDRFSAERLKGVDSTLKIQPAKLEDSAVYLCASSLATSPVHEQYFGPGTRLTVT.

The V and J genes are TRBV7-9 and TRBJ2-7; TRBD1 might be the D (5 bases). The germline V gene encodes CDR1 SEHNR and CDR2 FQNEAQ (reference sequence). The germline V and J ends were trimmed by 5 bases and 6 bases, with 11 bases remaining between them. The CDR3 contains 12 residues. This CDR3 is CASSPGHSEQYF. CDR3 bases: TGTGCCAGCAGCCCAGGGCACAGCGAGCAGTACTTC. Complete variable domain (other parts from reference TRBV7-9 and TRBJ2-7): DTGVSQNPRHKITKRGQNVTFRCDPISEHNRLYWYRQTLGQGPEFLTYFQNEAQLEKSRLLSDRFSAERPKGSFSTLEIQRTEQGDSAMYLCASSPGHSEQYFGPGTRLTVT.

This clone was observed a single time. The chain joins TRBV10-2 to TRBJ1-4; weak D call: TRBD1 (5 bases). Germline assignment: CDR1 WSHSY and CDR2 SAAADI. Trimming cost V 8 bases and J 3 bases, with 10 bases left between them. This CDR3 spans 13 amino acids. The CDR3 sequence: CASGGGANEKLFF. DNA of the CDR3: TGCGCCAGCGGTGGGGGAGCTAATGAAAAACTGTTTTTT.

This chain connects TRBV7-9 to TRBJ2-7; tentative D call: TRBD2 (5 bases). Germline V gives CDR1 SEHNR, CDR2 FQNEAQ (reference sequence). The V end was cut by 5 bases, the J end by 0 bases, with 14 bases between. The CDR3 totals 15 residues. The DNA of the CDR3 is TGTGCCAGCAGCCCACGAGGGCGGTACTCCTACGAGCAGTACTTC. Its protein product is CASSPRGRYSYEQYF.

The sample holds one count of this clone. The chain is built from TRBV27 and TRBJ2-7; D is unclear. V shed 8 bases and J shed 2 bases, with 4 bases lying between them. CDR1 is MNHEY, CDR2 SMNVEV, per germline (reference sequence). This CDR3 comprises 10 residues. The CDR3 nucleotides read TGTGCCAGCGGGGCCTACGAGCAGTACTTC. It encodes CASGAYEQYF.

The chain uses TRBV6-1 and TRBJ2-7; 10 nucleotides line up with TRBD1. This CDR3 region has 20 residues. CDR1 MNHNS and CDR2 SASEGT come from the germline V gene. The trim removed 4 bases at V and 2 bases at J, leaving 20 bases unmatched. CDR3 coding DNA: TGTGCCAGCAGTGCTGACAGGGGGCGTACCATCAAGCGTACGACCTACGAGCAGTACTTC. This sequence encodes CASSADRGRTIKRTTYEQYF.

The rearrangement uses TRBV14 and TRBJ2-7, with 11 positions matching TRBD2. CDR3 length: 16 amino acids. The V gene's germline CDR1 is SGHDN and CDR2 FVKESK. J lost 7 bases, V lost 1 base, and 9 bases had no gene match. The CDR3: CASSQVASGRPQEQYF. In DNA form, the CDR3 reads TGTGCCAGCAGCCAAGTGGCTAGCGGGAGGCCCCAGGAGCAGTACTTC.

The chain employs TRBV28 and TRBJ1-5; 12 bases match TRBD1. Losses at the gene ends were 7 bases for V and 6 bases for J; bases not matched to a gene: 4. The germline gives CDR1 MDHEN, CDR2 SYDVKM. The CDR3 covers 14 residues. CDR3 DNA: TGTGCCAGCAAGGGGACAGGGGGCGGTCAGCCCCAGCATTTT. Its protein product is CASKGTGGGQPQHF.

This clone was observed a single time. V and J are TRBV9 and TRBJ2-1, with TRBD2 matching over 9 bases. The CDR3 contains 16 residues. Germline lookup yields CDR1 SGDLS and CDR2 YYNGEE. Trimming cost V 0 bases and J 10 bases; bases outside gene matches: 11. CDR3 DNA: TGTGCCAGCAGCGTAGCTTCGGGACTAGCAGTAAGAGAGCAGTTCTTC. Protein product: CASSVASGLAVREQFF.

The J gene is TRBJ2-7, the V gene TRBV4-2; D possibly corresponds to TRBD2 (6 bases). The CDR3 is 14 residues long. Germline CDR1 and CDR2: LGHNA and YNFKEQ. Trimming shortened V by 1 base and J by 3 bases, and 10 bases separated the two germline ends. The CDR3 bases are TGTGCCAGCAGCCAAGGGCTAGCGAGCTACGAGCAGTACTTC. This translates into CASSQGLASYEQYF.

The chain employs TRBV19 and TRBJ2-1; D possibly corresponds to TRBD2 (5 bases). The CDR3 has 16 amino acids. Germline V CDR1 and CDR2: LNHDA, SQIVND (reference sequence). V lost 4 bases and J lost 4, with 17 bases in between. The CDR3 loop is CASSKREWGNYNEQFF. CDR3 DNA sequence: TGTGCCAGTAGTAAGAGGGAGTGGGGAAATTACAATGAGCAGTTCTTC. Supplemented by reference TRBV19 and TRBJ2-1, the full variable domain reads DGGITQSPKYLFRKEGQNVTLSCEQNLNHDAMYWYRQDPGQGLRLIYYSQIVNDFQKGDIAEGYSVSREKKESFPLTVTSAQKNPTAFYLCASSKREWGNYNEQFFGPGTRLTVL.

The chain is built from TRBV7-9 and TRBJ2-5; D ambiguous. Germline CDR1 is SEHNR and CDR2 is FQNEAQ (reference sequence). V gave up 1 base and J gave up 2 bases, with 11 bases separating them. This CDR3 is 15 amino acids long. The chain's CDR3 is CASSLGYGKQETQYF. The DNA for the CDR3 is TGTGCCAGCAGCTTAGGGTACGGAAAACAAGAGACCCAGTACTTC.

This clone was detected once. The chain carries TRBV11-2 and TRBJ1-1; 10 positions match TRBD1. V was pared by 0 bases and J by 10 bases, with 17 bases of the junction left unmatched. Germline V gene data show CDR1 as SGHAT and CDR2 as FQNNGV. The CDR3 spans 18 residues. The DNA of the CDR3 is TGTGCCAGCAGCTTAGATAGGGGACAGGGGCCGGCCCACGGGGTAGCTTTCTTT. This codes for CASSLDRGQGPAHGVAFF. The variable domain in full, completed from reference TRBV11-2 and TRBJ1-1, reads EAGVAQSPRYKIIEKRQSVAFWCNPISGHATLYWYQQILGQGPKLLIQFQNNGVVDDSQLPKDRFSAERLKGVDSTLKIQPAKLEDSAVYLCASSLDRGQGPAHGVAFFGQGTRLTVV.

The V call is TRBV6-5, the J call TRBJ2-3; D unclear. The V gene lost 6 bases and the J gene lost 4 bases, with 11 bases spanning the gap. This CDR3 has 13 residues. The germline V gene encodes CDR1 MNHEY and CDR2 SVGAGI. The DNA of the CDR3 is TGTGCCAGCAGCTTAACGAGTTCAGATACGCAGTATTTT. Translating it yields CASSLTSSDTQYF.

J is TRBJ2-7 and V is TRBV27; 7 bases match TRBD2. From germline, CDR1 is MNHEY and CDR2 SMNVEV (reference sequence). Losses at the gene ends were 2 bases for V and 2 bases for J; bases not matched to a gene: 6. The CDR3 covers 15 residues. CDR3 nucleotide sequence: TGTGCCAGCAGTTTAAGGCTAGCGGCGGCCTACGAGCAGTACTTC. It codes for CASSLRLAAAYEQYF.

DNA for the CDR3: TGTGCCAGTAAATTGGGGGGAGAAGGCTACACCTTC. This translates into CASKLGGEGYTF. The rearrangement joins TRBV19 to TRBJ1-2; TRBD1 is a possible D gene (5 bases). The CDR3 has 12 amino acids. The V end lost 7 bases, the J end lost 8 bases, and 14 bases lay between the germline ends. CDR1 is LNHDA, CDR2 SQIVND, per germline (reference sequence). Variable domain in full (rest from reference TRBV19 and TRBJ1-2): DGGITQSPKYLFRKEGQNVTLSCEQNLNHDAMYWYRQDPGQGLRLIYYSQIVNDFQKGDIAEGYSVSREKKESFPLTVTSAQKNPTAFYLCASKLGGEGYTFGSGTRLTVV.

This chain connects TRBV10-3 to TRBJ2-1; TRBD2 aligns across 9 bases. Germline trimming cut 2 bases from V and 10 bases from J; bases unmatched to any gene: 12. This CDR3 has 16 amino acids. In germline, CDR1 is ENHRY, CDR2 SYGVKD. The CDR3 is CAISEASLAGFGEQFF. CDR3 nucleotide sequence: TGTGCCATCAGTGAGGCCTCCCTAGCGGGATTTGGGGAGCAGTTCTTC.

This clone was found once. V and J are TRBV7-9 and TRBJ1-2; 10 bases are shared with TRBD1. The V gene end was trimmed by 5 bases and the J gene end by 10 bases; junction bases not matched to a gene: 7. Germline CDR1 reads SEHNR; CDR2 reads FQNEAQ (reference sequence). The CDR3 length is 13 residues. The CDR3 DNA follows: TGTGCCAGCAGCGTCGGGACAGGGGAGTACTACACCTTC. Translated: CASSVGTGEYYTF. The full variable domain, completed using reference TRBV7-9 and TRBJ1-2, is DTGVSQNPRHKITKRGQNVTFRCDPISEHNRLYWYRQTLGQGPEFLTYFQNEAQLEKSRLLSDRFSAERPKGSFSTLEIQRTEQGDSAMYLCASSVGTGEYYTFGSGTRLTVV.

The chain uses TRBV7-3 and TRBJ1-5, with 7 bases aligning to TRBD1. Germline V gene lookup returns CDR1 SGHTA and CDR2 FQGTGA. V was pared by 6 bases and J by 3 bases, with 11 bases of the junction left unmatched. The CDR3 contains 16 residues. CDR3: CASSRNDRAVNQPQHF. In DNA form, the CDR3 reads TGTGCCAGCAGTCGAAATGACAGGGCCGTCAATCAGCCCCAGCATTTT.

The CDR3 loop is CASSLATGRLSLGYTF. CDR3 coding DNA: TGTGCCAGCAGCTTAGCTACAGGGAGATTGTCTTTGGGCTACACCTTC. The rearrangement links TRBV7-8 to TRBJ1-2, with D possibly TRBD1 on 6 matching bases. With 0 bases removed from V and 8 bases from J, the gap between germline ends came to 19 bases. In germline, CDR1 is SGHVS, CDR2 FQNEAQ. The CDR3 totals 16 residues.

The genes are TRBV5-1 and TRBJ2-3; 8 nucleotides agree with TRBD1. The germline V gene has CDR1 SGHRS and CDR2 YFSETQ. Trimming at V came to 2 bases and at J to 4 bases, leaving 3 bases not matched to a gene. The CDR3 has 14 residues. The CDR3 nucleotides are TGCGCCAGCAGCTTCGACAGGGGAGCAGATACGCAGTATTTT. Encoded protein: CASSFDRGADTQYF.

This clone was counted a single time. The CDR3 DNA reads as TGTGCCAGCAGCCCATGGGGGGGGTCCACCGGGGAGCTGTTTTTT. Encoded protein: CASSPWGGSTGELFF. The J gene is TRBJ2-2, the V gene TRBV13, with 7 nucleotides matching TRBD2. The CDR3 runs to 15 residues. Trimming at V came to 5 bases and at J to 4 bases, leaving 7 bases not matched to a gene. The germline V gene has CDR1 PRHDT and CDR2 FYEKMQ (reference sequence).